This T cell receptor (beta chain) was documented in a study of cytotoxic CD8 clonotypes in ibrutinib-treated CLL. Clones were read by immunoSEQ multiplex PCR, and TCRdb kept only the in-frame ones, dropping some. Of roughly 130,000 clones detected, roughly 83% appear once; the ten largest clones hold 9.5% to 15%. This CDR3 comprises 12 residues. The germline V gene encodes CDR1 GTSNPN and CDR2 SVGIG (reference sequence). The trim removed 4 bases at V and 7 bases at J, leaving 6 bases unmatched. This TCR came from a human donor with chronic lymphocytic leukemia. The J gene is TRBJ1-1, the V gene TRBV30; 7 nucleotides agree with TRBD1. The source material was PBMCs, sampled after 12 months of ibrutinib treatment. Written as DNA, the CDR3 is TGTGCCTGGATAAGGGGACAGTTTGAAGCTTTCTTT. It specifies CAWIRGQFEAFF. The variable domain in full, completed from reference TRBV30 and TRBJ1-1, reads SQTIHQWPATLVQPVGSPLSLECTVEGTSNPNLYWYRQAAGRGLQLLFYSVGIGQISSEVPQNLSASRPQDRQFILSSKKLLLSDSGFYLCAWIRGQFEAFFGQGTRLTVV.